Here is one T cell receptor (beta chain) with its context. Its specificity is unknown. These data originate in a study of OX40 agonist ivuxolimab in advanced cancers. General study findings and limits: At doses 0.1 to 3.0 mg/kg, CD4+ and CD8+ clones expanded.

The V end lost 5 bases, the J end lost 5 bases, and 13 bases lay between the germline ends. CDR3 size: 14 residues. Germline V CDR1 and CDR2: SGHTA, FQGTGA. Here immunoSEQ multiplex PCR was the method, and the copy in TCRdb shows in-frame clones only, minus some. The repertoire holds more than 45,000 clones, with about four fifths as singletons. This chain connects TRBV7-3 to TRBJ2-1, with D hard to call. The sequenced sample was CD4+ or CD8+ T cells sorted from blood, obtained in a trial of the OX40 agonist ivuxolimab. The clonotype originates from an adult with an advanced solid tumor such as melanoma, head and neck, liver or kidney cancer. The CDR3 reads CASSPAGRHNEQFF. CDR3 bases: TGTGCCAGCAGCCCCGCTGGACGGCACAATGAGCAGTTCTTC. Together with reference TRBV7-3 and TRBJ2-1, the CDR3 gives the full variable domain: GAGVSQTPSNKVTEKGKYVELRCDPISGHTALYWYRQSLGQGPEFLIYFQGTGAADDSGLPNDRFFAVRPEGSVSTLKIQRTERGDSAVYLCASSPAGRHNEQFFGPGTRLTVL.